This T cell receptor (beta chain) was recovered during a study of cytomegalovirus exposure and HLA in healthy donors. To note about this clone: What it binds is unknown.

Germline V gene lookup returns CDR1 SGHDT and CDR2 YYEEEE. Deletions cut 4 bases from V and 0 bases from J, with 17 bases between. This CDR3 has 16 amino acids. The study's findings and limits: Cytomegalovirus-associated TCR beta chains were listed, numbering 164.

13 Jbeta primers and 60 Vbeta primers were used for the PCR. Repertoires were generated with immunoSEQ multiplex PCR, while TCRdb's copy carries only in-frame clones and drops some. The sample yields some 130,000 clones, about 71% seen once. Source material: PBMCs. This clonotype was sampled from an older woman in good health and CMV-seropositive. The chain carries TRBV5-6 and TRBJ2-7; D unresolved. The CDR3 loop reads CASSPRRFPSSYEQYF. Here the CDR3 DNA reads TGTGCCAGCAGCCCACGCAGGTTCCCGTCCTCCTACGAGCAGTACTTC.